This TCR beta chain was found in a study of cytomegalovirus exposure and HLA in healthy donors. Study as a whole: From HLA-typed donors, an early data release held approximately 85 million unique TCRs. General study points: Some TCR beta chains (approximately 180 of them) were listed as cytomegalovirus-associated. In a later analysis, several top co-occurrence clusters appeared linked to parvovirus B19, influenza, CMV and Epstein-Barr virus. Fewer N-insertions than the 666-donor mean were reportedly shown by an Asian-associated ancestry cluster in a later analysis.

Researchers ran the PCR with 60 Vbeta and 13 Jbeta primers. Data came from immunoSEQ multiplex PCR; TCRdb stores just in-frame clones and leaves some out. The top ten hold just over 1.4% of the sample, which has some 200,000 clones, roughly four fifths seen once. CDR1 is KGHSH, CDR2 LQKENI, per germline. The CDR3 is 17 residues long. V was cut by 3 bases and J by 0 bases, with 17 bases left in between. To note about this clone: What it binds is not known.

The clonotype was recovered from a girl under 18 in good health and CMV-seronegative. The J gene is TRBJ1-1, the V gene TRBV18; maybe TRBD1 (6 bases). Input material: PBMCs. The CDR3 region is CASSPSQLQGMNTEAFF. In DNA form, the CDR3 reads TGTGCCAGCTCACCTTCTCAGCTACAGGGAATGAACACTGAAGCTTTCTTT.